The 26 T cell receptor beta chains below were found in one sample sequenced in a study of blood T cell repertoires in COVID-19. Only in-frame clones appear in the TCRdb table, and some are missing; sequencing was by immunoSEQ multiplex PCR. The sample includes about 340,000 clones, around nine tenths of them seen just once. Sequencing was carried out using peripheral blood. The receptor source for this set is an older woman with COVID-19, enrolled during active disease.

This sequence joins TRBV18 and TRBJ2-1; 14 bases fit TRBD2. The J segment lost 8 bases and the V segment lost 3 bases, leaving 6 bases of the junction unmatched. Germline V gene sequence: CDR1 KGHSH, CDR2 LQKENI. The CDR3 is made up of 16 amino acids. CDR3 bases: TGTGCCAGCTCACCGAAGACTAGCGGGGGGGCGGATGAGCAGTTCTTC. Translation: CASSPKTSGGADEQFF.

This chain joins TRBV7-2 and TRBJ2-3; TRBD2 aligns across 12 bases. This CDR3 comprises 16 residues. Germline V gene sequence: CDR1 SGHTA, CDR2 FQGNSA. Trimming took 4 bases from V and 1 from J; bases not matched to a gene: 3. CDR3 in DNA: TGTGCCAGCAGCTCCCCTAGCGGGGGGGGCACAGATACGCAGTATTTT. This encodes CASSSPSGGGTDTQYF.

The chain employs TRBV6-5 and TRBJ1-6, with D perhaps TRBD1 (5 bases). The CDR3 contains 14 residues. Germline V CDR1 and CDR2: MNHEY, SVGAGI. Trimming cost V 8 bases and J 6 bases, with 14 bases left between them. The CDR3 spells CASHGGEFNSPLHF. In DNA form, the CDR3 reads TGTGCCAGCCATGGGGGGGAGTTTAATTCACCCCTCCACTTT.

The chain links TRBV30 to TRBJ1-4; a weak D match, TRBD1 (5 bases). The CDR3 runs to 15 residues. Trimming removed 2 bases at V and 8 bases at J, with 18 bases between. CDR1 is GTSNPN, CDR2 SVGIG, per germline (reference sequence). CDR3 protein: CAWSRGGLEKEKLFF. CDR3 DNA sequence: TGTGCCTGGAGTCGCGGGGGGTTGGAAAAGGAAAAACTGTTTTTT. The variable domain in full, completed from reference TRBV30 and TRBJ1-4, reads SQTIHQWPATLVQPVGSPLSLECTVEGTSNPNLYWYRQAAGRGLQLLFYSVGIGQISSEVPQNLSASRPQDRQFILSSKKLLLSDSGFYLCAWSRGGLEKEKLFFGSGTQLSVL.

The J gene is TRBJ2-3, the V gene TRBV7-2, with D hard to call. The ends were cut back, 4 bases at V and 1 base at J, with 6 bases in the middle. CDR3 size: 13 residues. Looked up from germline, CDR1 is SGHTA and CDR2 is FQGNSA. The CDR3 loop is CASSYRGTDTQYF. The CDR3 bases are TGTGCCAGCAGCTATCGAGGCACAGATACGCAGTATTTT.

Concerning this clone: This sample also contains other DNA sequences that code for the same CDR3. This sequence joins TRBV7-9 and TRBJ1-3; 9 positions agree with TRBD1. Germline V gene data show CDR1 as SEHNR and CDR2 as FQNEAQ (reference sequence). V was pared by 5 bases and J by 2 bases, with 4 bases of the junction left unmatched. The CDR3 contains 15 residues. CDR3: CASSTDRGPGNTIYF. The CDR3 bases are TGTGCCAGCAGCACGGACAGGGGTCCTGGAAACACCATATATTTT.

This clone has just one count. The chain has TRBV6-6 and TRBJ1-5; the D gene is possibly TRBD1 (6 bases). CDR3 size: 14 residues. The germline gives CDR1 MNHNY, CDR2 SVGAGI (reference sequence). Trimming cost V 6 bases and J 6 bases, with 15 bases left between them. CDR3 bases: TGTGCCAGCAGGGCTCCAGGGGCGGGTCAGCCCCAGCATTTT. Residues: CASRAPGAGQPQHF.

The sample holds one count of this clone. V gene TRBV7-3 combines with J gene TRBJ1-2; 8 nucleotides line up with TRBD1. Germline values: CDR1 SGHTA, CDR2 FQGTGA. V shed 5 bases and J 4 bases; nucleotides not matched to a gene: 6. The CDR3 is made up of 14 amino acids. The CDR3 bases are TGTGCCAGCAGCCCAGGGGGCACCCTCTATGGCTACACCTTC. Translating gives CASSPGGTLYGYTF.

The chain is built from TRBV13 and TRBJ2-7, with TRBD1 matching 12 bases. From germline, CDR1 is PRHDT and CDR2 FYEKMQ (reference sequence). V was pared by 1 base and J by 4 bases, with 2 bases of the junction left unmatched. The CDR3 is made up of 15 amino acids. The CDR3 loop reads CASSLEGQGAYEQYF. In DNA, the CDR3 is TGTGCCAGCAGCTTAGAGGGACAGGGGGCATACGAGCAGTACTTC.

A word on this clone: A read error may produce the germline difference seen at one junction end. The rearrangement joins TRBV28 to TRBJ1-6, with TRBD1 matching over 9 bases. There are 15 residues in the CDR3. Germline V gene lookup returns CDR1 MDHEN and CDR2 SYDVKM. The CDR3 is CASRLGDRANSPLHF. In DNA form, the CDR3 reads TGTGCCAGCCGTTTAGGGGACAGGGCAAATTCACCCCTCCACTTT. Supplemented by reference TRBV28 and TRBJ1-6, the full variable domain reads DVKVTQSSRYLVKRTGEKVFLECVQDMDHENMFWYRQDPGLGLRLIYFSYDVKMKEKGDIPEGYSVSREKKERFSLILESASTNQTSMYLCASRLGDRANSPLHFGNGTRLTVT.

This chain uses TRBV5-1 with TRBJ2-3; 10 bases match TRBD2. Trimming took 4 bases from V and 5 from J; bases not matched to a gene: 13. The CDR3 runs to 17 residues. From germline, CDR1 is SGHRS and CDR2 YFSETQ. CDR3 sequence (DNA): TGCGCCAGCAGCCGTCGAGCCCAAGGGACTAGCGAAGATACGCAGTATTTT. Translating it yields CASSRRAQGTSEDTQYF.

The chain combines TRBV4-3 with TRBJ1-6; 10 bases fit TRBD1. Trimming removed 3 bases from V and 13 bases from J; junction bases left unmatched: 12. CDR3 size: 16 residues. Looked up from germline, CDR1 is LGHNA and CDR2 is YSLEER. The CDR3 coding sequence is TGCGCCAGCAGCCATACCTCCGGGACAGGGGAAATTCCCCTCCACTTT. Translated, it gives CASSHTSGTGEIPLHF.

J is TRBJ2-2 and V is TRBV12-3 or TRBV12-4, with D possibly being TRBD1 (5 bases). V was cut by 6 bases and J by 8 bases, with 10 bases left in between. The CDR3 covers 12 residues. The DNA for the CDR3 is TGTGCCAGCAGCCCTCGACAGGGGGAGCTGTTTTTT. Protein sequence: CASSPRQGELFF.

This clone was seen once. The chain employs TRBV28 and TRBJ2-2, with 7 bases lining up with TRBD1. The trim removed 4 bases at V and 2 bases at J, leaving 4 bases unmatched. The CDR3 is made up of 15 amino acids. From germline, CDR1 is MDHEN and CDR2 SYDVKM. CDR3 nucleotides: TGTGCCAGCAGTTCTCACAGGGGTAACACCGGGGAGCTGTTTTTT. Translated: CASSSHRGNTGELFF.

The chain carries TRBV18 and TRBJ1-2; possible D gene TRBD1, 6 bases. From germline, CDR1 is KGHSH and CDR2 LQKENI. V was clipped by 6 bases and J by 0 bases, with 17 bases between them. This CDR3 region has 16 residues. Written as DNA, the CDR3 is TGTGCCAGCTCTCTCGGACAGATTCAAGCTAACTATGGCTACACCTTC. It is translated as CASSLGQIQANYGYTF.

This sequence joins TRBV3-1 (or the pseudogene TRBV3-2) and TRBJ1-1; 7 positions match TRBD1. This CDR3 spans 14 amino acids. V lost 3 bases and J lost 4; bases outside the gene matches: 5. CDR1 is LGHDT and CDR2 is YNNKEL in the germline V gene (reference sequence). CDR3 in amino acids: CASSQPGGATEAFF. CDR3 sequence (DNA): TGTGCCAGCAGCCAGCCAGGGGGTGCCACTGAAGCTTTCTTT.

This clone was counted between two and nine times. CDR3 region: CASSLGGGIPHEQYF. The CDR3 nucleotides are TGTGCCAGCAGCCTGGGGGGAGGCATTCCCCACGAGCAGTACTTC. V usage is TRBV5-4 and J usage is TRBJ2-7; D may be TRBD2 (6 bases). The germline CDR1 and CDR2 sequences are SGHNT and YYREEE (reference sequence). The CDR3 is made up of 15 amino acids. The ends were cut back, 4 bases at V and 5 bases at J, with 19 bases in the middle.

V and J are TRBV12-5 and TRBJ2-7; perhaps TRBD1 as D (7 bases). Trimming cost V 1 base and J 3 bases, with 13 bases left between them. The CDR3 length is 15 residues. Looked up from germline, CDR1 is LGHNT and CDR2 is FRNRAP. Here the CDR3 DNA reads TGTGCTAGTGGTTTGGGGTCAGGGGGGTACTACGAGCAGTACTTC. This gives the protein CASGLGSGGYYEQYF. Full variable domain (missing parts from reference TRBV12-5 and TRBJ2-7): DARVTQTPRHKVTEMGQEVTMRCQPILGHNTVFWYRQTMMQGLELLAYFRNRAPLDDSGMPKDRFSAEMPDATLATLKIQPSEPRDSAVYFCASGLGSGGYYEQYFGPGTRLTVT.

The genes are TRBV7-3 and TRBJ1-1; tentatively, D is TRBD1 (5 bases). The CDR3 length is 13 residues. The germline CDR1 and CDR2 sequences are SGHTA and FQGTGA. The V end was cut by 8 bases, the J end by 4 bases, with 14 bases between. The CDR3 spells CASVLTGGTEAFF. Written as DNA, the CDR3 is TGTGCCAGCGTCCTAACGGGGGGCACTGAAGCTTTCTTT.

The rearrangement links TRBV5-4 to TRBJ2-7, with TRBD2 matching over 15 bases. Germline loops: CDR1 SGHNT, CDR2 YYREEE (reference sequence). This CDR3 contains 16 residues. V shed 3 bases, J shed 5 bases, and the junction held 6 bases outside the gene matches. The CDR3 sequence is CASSSRTSGGANEQYF. DNA of the CDR3: TGTGCCAGCAGCTCGCGGACTAGCGGGGGGGCTAACGAGCAGTACTTC.

This chain joins TRBV6-6 and TRBJ1-5, with 9 bases identical to TRBD1. The CDR3 runs to 16 residues. Germline CDR1 is MNHNY and CDR2 is SVGAGI (reference sequence). The V and J ends lost 5 bases and 2 bases, in that order; junction bases with no gene match: 7. CDR3 sequence reads: CASSLRTGEGNQPQHF. The CDR3 DNA follows: TGTGCCAGCAGTCTCCGGACAGGGGAGGGCAATCAGCCCCAGCATTTT.

This chain uses TRBV28 with TRBJ2-7, with D possibly TRBD1 on 6 matching bases. Between the trimmed V and J ends, which lost 4 bases and 3 bases, there was a span of 10 bases. CDR3 size: 13 residues. Germline V lookup: CDR1 MDHEN, CDR2 SYDVKM. The CDR3 region has the DNA TGTGCCAGCAGTTACAGGGCTATCTACGAGCAGTACTTC. This encodes CASSYRAIYEQYF.

The chain couples TRBV9 to TRBJ2-2; possible D gene TRBD1, 5 bases. Germline-derived CDR1 and CDR2 are SGDLS and YYNGEE. The CDR3 runs 17 residues. Trimming removed 0 bases from V and 5 bases from J, with 17 bases in between. This CDR3 reads CASSVARDRAKTGELFF. CDR3 DNA sequence: TGTGCCAGCAGCGTAGCTCGAGACAGAGCAAAAACCGGGGAGCTGTTTTTT.

V is TRBV3-1 (or the pseudogene TRBV3-2) and J is TRBJ2-3; D remains ambiguous. This CDR3 is built from 13 residues. V was trimmed by 3 bases and J by 1 base, leaving 5 bases between them. The germline V gene has CDR1 LGHDT and CDR2 YNNKEL (reference sequence). DNA for the CDR3: TGTGCCAGCAGCCATGGAGGCACAGATACGCAGTATTTT. Amino acid sequence: CASSHGGTDTQYF.

The V gene is TRBV18, the J gene TRBJ1-1; D unclear. The germline V and J ends were trimmed by 3 bases and 1 base, with 6 bases remaining between them. CDR3 length: 13 amino acids. CDR1 is KGHSH, CDR2 LQKENI, per germline. CDR3 sequence reads: CASSPPGNTEAFF. CDR3 DNA: TGTGCCAGCTCACCTCCAGGGAACACTGAAGCTTTCTTT.

The genes are TRBV30 and TRBJ1-2; TRBD1 matches 9 bases. With 0 bases clipped from V and 0 bases from J, the junction kept 5 bases outside the gene matches. The CDR3 is made up of 16 amino acids. Germline V CDR1 and CDR2: GTSNPN, SVGIG (reference sequence). The CDR3, as DNA: TGTGCCTGGAGTGTAACAGGGGGCCCTACTAACTATGGCTACACCTTC. The encoded protein is CAWSVTGGPTNYGYTF.